Listed below are T cell receptor beta chains from one sample, sequenced in a study of blood T cells in healthy people across ages. TCRdb reprocessed the 5' RACE reads with MiXCR, giving one entry per CDR3 protein. This table has 850,000 to 1,000,000 distinct CDR3 sequences, roughly 50% appearing once. Sample: blood. The receptors originated from a woman aged 60-70 years in good health. CDR3s include the opening cysteine and the closing phenylalanine or tryptophan. Each record gives: CDR3 DNA, CDR3 protein, V gene, clone size, D gene, J gene. The D gene is left open where the match is weak. Where a row states a size, it is once, few, many or the class of an expanded clone; other rows omit it.

TGTGCCAGCAGCTTGGGGGGGGGTCTCCTATACGAGCAGTACTTC,CASSLGGGLLYEQYF,TRBV5-4,-,TRBD2,TRBJ2-7
TGCGCCAGCAGGAGGGACTTATCCTACGAGCAGTACTTC,CASRRDLSYEQYF,TRBV5-1,-,-,TRBJ2-7
TGTGCCAGCAGTCCTCCGGGACCGAACACCGGGGAGCTGTTTTTT,CASSPPGPNTGELFF,TRBV28,-,-,TRBJ2-2
TGTGCCAGCAGCTCAAACAGGGGTCGCAAGCAGTACTTC,CASSSNRGRKQYF,TRBV7-9,-,TRBD1,TRBJ2-7
TGTGCCAGCAGCCAAGGGGACAGGGTAGACGAGCAGTACTTC,CASSQGDRVDEQYF,TRBV3-1,few,TRBD1,TRBJ2-7
TGTGCCAGCAGTTTGAACGCACCAGATACGCAGTATTTT,CASSLNAPDTQYF,TRBV12-3/TRBV12-4,-,-,TRBJ2-3
TGTGCCAGCCACAAATTACGGGACAGGGTAGGCAATGAGCAGTTCTTC,CASHKLRDRVGNEQFF,TRBV12-3/TRBV12-4,-,TRBD1,TRBJ2-1
TGTGCCAGCAGTTTTCGGTCGGGAGACCCCACAGATACGCAGTATTTT,CASSFRSGDPTDTQYF,TRBV12-3/TRBV12-4,-,-,TRBJ2-3
TGTGCCAGCAGCTTAAGGGGAAGCGGCTATAATTCACCCCTCCACTTT,CASSLRGSGYNSPLHF,TRBV7-3,few,-,TRBJ1-6
TGTGCCACCAGTGGACAGGGGCTTATCAATGAGCAGTTCTTC,CATSGQGLINEQFF,TRBV24-1,-,TRBD1,TRBJ2-1
TGTGCCTGGAGTTTTGGACAGGGATCCTACGAGCAGTACTTC,CAWSFGQGSYEQYF,TRBV30,-,TRBD1,TRBJ2-7
TGCGCCAGCAGCTTGCACGAAGTGGGAGAGCAGTACTTC,CASSLHEVGEQYF,TRBV5-1,-,-,TRBJ2-5
TGTGGGACAAGACCTCGTATCCTCTCCTACGAGCAGTACTTC,CGTRPRILSYEQYF,TRBV7-8,few,-,TRBJ2-7
TGTGCCAGCAGCTCCCCAGGATGGAGTCGCGAGCAGTACTTC,CASSSPGWSREQYF,TRBV5-6,-,-,TRBJ2-7
TGTGCCAGCAGCTTGGCGACTGGCGGGACCACAGATACGCAGTATTTT,CASSLATGGTTDTQYF,TRBV5-6,-,-,TRBJ2-3
TGCGCCAGCAGGGAGGGACTAGCGGGAAACAATGAGCAGTTCTTC,CASREGLAGNNEQFF,TRBV5-1,-,TRBD2,TRBJ2-1
TGTGCCATCAGTGAGTGGTCAGGGAGTACAGATACGCAGTATTTT,CAISEWSGSTDTQYF,TRBV10-3,-,-,TRBJ2-3
TGTGCCAGCAGTGACCCCGGTTCGGCCGGCTACGAGCAGTACTTC,CASSDPGSAGYEQYF,TRBV2,-,-,TRBJ2-7
TGTGCTAGTGGTTTTACACAGGGTCGGGGCACAGATACGCAGTATTTT,CASGFTQGRGTDTQYF,TRBV12-5,few,-,TRBJ2-3
TGTGCCAGCAGCCAAGATCGAGGGGTTAGCACCGGGGAGCTGTTTTTT,CASSQDRGVSTGELFF,TRBV4-2,-,-,TRBJ2-2
TGCGCCAGCAGCATGACTAGCGGGAATAGGTACAATGAGCAGTACTTC,CASSMTSGNRYNEQYF,TRBV5-1,-,TRBD2,TRBJ2-7
TGTGCCAGCGCACCCGTGGGGGGGTTCCCCTCCTACGAGCAGTACTTC,CASAPVGGFPSYEQYF,TRBV28,-,TRBD2,TRBJ2-7
TGTGCCAGCAGCCAGGACAGTGCCACCTACGAGCAGTACTTC,CASSQDSATYEQYF,TRBV3-1,-,-,TRBJ2-7
TGTGCCACCAGCAGAGATCTCCGCCGGAACTACGAGCAGTACTTC,CATSRDLRRNYEQYF,TRBV15,few,-,TRBJ2-7
TGTGCCAGCAGTTACGGGTCAGGGGAAAATGGAAAACTGTTTTTT,CASSYGSGENGKLFF,TRBV6-5,-,-,TRBJ1-4
TGTGCCATCAGTAGTGTGGGTGAGCAGTTCTTC,CAISSVGEQFF,TRBV10-3,-,-,TRBJ2-1
TGCAGTGCCTCGCACAGGGTCACTGAAGCTTTCTTT,CSASHRVTEAFF,TRBV20-1,many,-,TRBJ1-1
TGTGCCAGCAACCAATGGCAAGAGGCTTCCGGGGAGCTGTTTTTT,CASNQWQEASGELFF,TRBV16,once,-,TRBJ2-2
TGTGCCAGCAGCCAAACGTCGGGACATGGTGACCCATCTGCTAATCAGCCCCAGCATTTT,CASSQTSGHGDPSANQPQHF,TRBV3-1,few,-,TRBJ1-5
TGCAGCGTTAGGACTAGCGGGAGCTACAATGAGCAGTTCTTC,CSVRTSGSYNEQFF,TRBV29-1,many,TRBD2,TRBJ2-1
TGTGCCAGCAGCCTGAGAGGGACAGGAGGAAACTATGGCTACACCTTC,CASSLRGTGGNYGYTF,TRBV7-8,-,TRBD1,TRBJ1-2
TGTGCCAGCAGGGCCAGGGTAAGAGAGACCCAGTACTTC,CASRARVRETQYF,TRBV28,-,-,TRBJ2-5
TGCATCGCTCGCCGGGACAGGGGTTATGGCTACACCTTC,CIARRDRGYGYTF,TRBV20-1,-,TRBD1,TRBJ1-2
TGTGCCAGCAGCCCGACAGGAATGAGTGAAAAACTGTTTTTT,CASSPTGMSEKLFF,TRBV12-3/TRBV12-4,-,-,TRBJ1-4
TGTGCCAGCAGTTACACCGGTGGGGCCAAAAACATTCAGTACTTC,CASSYTGGAKNIQYF,TRBV2,-,-,TRBJ2-4
TGTGCCAGCAGGTTACGGGCAGGAGTCGCTTTCTTT,CASRLRAGVAFF,TRBV27,-,-,TRBJ1-1
TGTGCCAGCAGCCCTACGACCGATAATGAGCAGTTCTTC,CASSPTTDNEQFF,TRBV6-5,few,-,TRBJ2-1
TGTGCCACAGACAGGGTAGAGGCCGAGCAGTACTTC,CATDRVEAEQYF,TRBV28,few,TRBD1,TRBJ2-7
TGTGCCAGCAGCAAAGGACAGGGAGCCACTGAAGCTTTCTTT,CASSKGQGATEAFF,TRBV5-8,-,TRBD1,TRBJ1-1
TGTGCCAGCAGTTTCCGATACATCAGGGGAGACACAGATACGCAGTATTTT,CASSFRYIRGDTDTQYF,TRBV27,once,-,TRBJ2-3
TGTGCCAGCAGTTTATTAGCTCTACAAGAGACCCAGTACTTC,CASSLLALQETQYF,TRBV12-3/TRBV12-4,few,-,TRBJ2-5
TGTGCCAGCAGTTTAATCTCCCGTCAAGGCGAGCAGTACTTC,CASSLISRQGEQYF,TRBV28,few,-,TRBJ2-7
TGCGCCAGCAGCTTGGGGACTATTGGAGGAAGCAAGCAGTTCTTC,CASSLGTIGGSKQFF,TRBV5-1,few,-,TRBJ2-1
TGTGCCAGCAGCCCCTCAGCGGGCTACGAGCAGTACTTC,CASSPSAGYEQYF,TRBV9,few,-,TRBJ2-7
TGTGCCAGCAGTTACAGGACCTCCAACTATGGCTACACCTTC,CASSYRTSNYGYTF,TRBV2,-,-,TRBJ1-2
TGTGCCAGCAGCCACAACGGACTAGCGAGTTACGAGCAGTACTTC,CASSHNGLASYEQYF,TRBV7-2,-,TRBD2,TRBJ2-7
TGTGCCAGCAGTAACCCGAGGATAGCGGGAGAAGAGACCCAGTACTTC,CASSNPRIAGEETQYF,TRBV2,few,TRBD2,TRBJ2-5
TGTGCCAGCAGCCCTCGGGGGCGGGGAACTAATGAAAAACTGTTTTTT,CASSPRGRGTNEKLFF,TRBV7-8,-,-,TRBJ1-4
TGTGCCAGCAGCTTATGGGGTTCGGGCTCCTACAATGAGCAGTTCTTC,CASSLWGSGSYNEQFF,TRBV7-9,many,-,TRBJ2-1
TGTGCCAGCAGGTTTCAGTTCTTC,CASRFQFF,TRBV9,-,-,TRBJ2-1